The TCR beta chain described here comes from a study of human T cells and chemical hapten exposure. Per germline, CDR1 MNHNY and CDR2 SVGAGI (reference sequence). Trimming removed 7 bases from V and 4 bases from J; junction bases left unmatched: 3. The CDR3 spans 13 residues. As to time point: pre-sensitization, week 0. Treatment: therapeutic diphenylcyclopropenone sensitization with weekly scalp DPC. RNA extraction used unfractionated whole blood as the source of total RNA. Each CDR3 protein is one row after TCRdb ran MiXCR on the RACE reads. The repertoire includes tens of thousands of distinct CDR3 sequences, 10% of them detected once, and about 28% sits in the top ten.

The specimen comprised whole blood, sampled in connection with sensitization to the hapten diphenylcyclopropenone (DPC). The receptor was derived from a man between 45 and 60 years old with alopecia areata. Some clones in this sample may be carry-over from other donors' samples. The chain carries TRBV6-6 and TRBJ2-2; 7 bases line up with TRBD1. The CDR3: CASIRDSTGELFF. The CDR3 DNA reads as TGTGCCAGCATTCGGGACAGCACCGGGGAGCTGTTTTTT.